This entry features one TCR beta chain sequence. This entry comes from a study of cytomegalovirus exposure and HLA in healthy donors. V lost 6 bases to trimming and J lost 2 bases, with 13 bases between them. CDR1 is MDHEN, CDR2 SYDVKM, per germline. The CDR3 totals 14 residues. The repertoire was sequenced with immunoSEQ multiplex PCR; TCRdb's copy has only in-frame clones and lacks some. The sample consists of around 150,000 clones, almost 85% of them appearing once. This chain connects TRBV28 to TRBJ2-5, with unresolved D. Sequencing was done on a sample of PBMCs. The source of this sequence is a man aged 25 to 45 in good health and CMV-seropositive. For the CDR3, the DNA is TGTGCCAGCAGGCCTGAAAGCGCTCAAGAGACCCAGTACTTC. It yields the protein CASRPESAQETQYF.